A selection of T cell receptor beta chains follows, all from one sample in a study of liver allograft versus peripheral blood T cells. TCRdb reanalysed the reads using MiXCR and keeps one entry per CDR3 protein. The repertoire includes roughly 1,700 distinct CDR3 sequences, around a sixth of them detected once, and less than 70% sits in the top ten. The source is a human patient who had a liver transplant. Some of the T cells might come from the graft donor. Both conserved end residues are part of each CDR3. Each record gives: J gene, D gene, clone size, V gene, CDR3 protein, CDR3 DNA. D genes are given only for firm matches. Size is stated for part of the rows, as once, few or many counts, or as a class when the clone is expanded.

j_call: TRBJ2-1
d_call: TRBD2
clone_size: .
v_call: TRBV18
cdr3_aa: CASSTRRFKLAGYYNEQFF
cdr3_nt: TGTGCCAGCTCAACCCGCCGCTTCAAACTAGCGGGGTACTACAATGAGCAGTTCTTC

j_call: TRBJ2-7
d_call: TRBD2
clone_size: medium-sized
v_call: TRBV19
cdr3_aa: CASSIGSGASSYEQYF
cdr3_nt: TGTGCCAGTAGTATTGGTAGCGGGGCTTCCTCCTACGAGCAGTACTTC

j_call: TRBJ1-1
d_call: .
clone_size: .
v_call: TRBV5-3
cdr3_aa: CARSLVPGKAFF
cdr3_nt: TGTGCCAGAAGCTTGGTCCCGGGGAAAGCTTTCTTT

j_call: TRBJ1-2
d_call: TRBD1
clone_size: medium-sized
v_call: TRBV13
cdr3_aa: CASSSGQVNYGYTF
cdr3_nt: TGTGCCAGCAGCAGCGGACAGGTGAACTATGGCTACACCTTC

j_call: TRBJ2-7
d_call: .
clone_size: medium-sized
v_call: TRBV13
cdr3_aa: CASSLDRHYEQYF
cdr3_nt: TGTGCCAGCAGCTTAGACAGACACTACGAGCAGTACTTC

j_call: TRBJ1-1
d_call: .
clone_size: large
v_call: TRBV29-1
cdr3_aa: CSVESDNTEAFF
cdr3_nt: TGCAGCGTTGAATCGGACAACACTGAAGCTTTCTTT

j_call: TRBJ1-1
d_call: TRBD1
clone_size: large
v_call: TRBV15
cdr3_aa: CATSKGTEEDGTEAFF
cdr3_nt: TGTGCCACCAGCAAAGGGACAGAAGAAGATGGCACTGAAGCTTTCTTT

j_call: TRBJ2-7
d_call: .
clone_size: medium-sized
v_call: TRBV28
cdr3_aa: CASSELISTYEQYF
cdr3_nt: TGTGCCAGCAGCGAGCTCATCAGTACCTACGAGCAGTACTTC

j_call: TRBJ2-7
d_call: TRBD1
clone_size: many
v_call: TRBV6-6
cdr3_aa: CASSYSTRLGQEGNYEQYF
cdr3_nt: TGTGCCAGCAGTTACTCGACGCGACTGGGACAGGAAGGTAACTACGAGCAGTACTTC

j_call: TRBJ2-1
d_call: .
clone_size: few
v_call: TRBV7-2
cdr3_aa: CASSIGGGGEQFF
cdr3_nt: TGTGCCAGCAGCATAGGGGGTGGAGGTGAGCAGTTCTTC

j_call: TRBJ1-1
d_call: .
clone_size: few
v_call: TRBV2
cdr3_aa: CASSGNGNTEAFF
cdr3_nt: TGTGCCAGCAGTGGAAACGGGAACACTGAAGCTTTCTTT

j_call: TRBJ2-7
d_call: TRBD1
clone_size: few
v_call: TRBV7-3
cdr3_aa: CASSPGTGGSYEQYF
cdr3_nt: TGTGCCAGCAGCCCCGGGACAGGGGGGTCCTACGAGCAGTACTTC

j_call: TRBJ2-7
d_call: .
clone_size: medium-sized
v_call: TRBV27
cdr3_aa: CASSFGVGEQYF
cdr3_nt: TGTGCCAGCAGTTTCGGGGTTGGCGAGCAGTACTTC

j_call: TRBJ2-1
d_call: TRBD2
clone_size: many
v_call: TRBV27
cdr3_aa: CASRTSGGYNEQFF
cdr3_nt: TGTGCCAGCCGGACTAGCGGGGGTTACAATGAGCAGTTCTTC

j_call: TRBJ1-1
d_call: .
clone_size: medium-sized
v_call: TRBV10-3
cdr3_aa: CAISESGTVNTEAFF
cdr3_nt: TGTGCCATCAGTGAGTCGGGGACGGTGAACACTGAAGCTTTCTTT

j_call: TRBJ1-2
d_call: .
clone_size: many
v_call: TRBV9
cdr3_aa: CASSRWGAPNYGYTF
cdr3_nt: TGTGCCAGCTCCAGATGGGGGGCCCCCAATTATGGCTACACCTTC

j_call: TRBJ2-7
d_call: TRBD2
clone_size: .
v_call: TRBV5-5
cdr3_aa: CASSYLRASGRGNEQYF
cdr3_nt: TGTGCCAGCAGCTACCTTAGGGCTAGCGGGAGGGGAAACGAGCAGTACTTC